The rows below give T cell receptor beta chains drawn from one sample of a study of T cell responses to AZD1222 COVID-19 vaccine. Data came from immunoSEQ multiplex PCR; TCRdb stores just in-frame clones and leaves some out. The sample has about 110,000 clones, about nine tenths seen once. The source material was peripheral blood, sampled on day 0 of AZD1222 vaccination. These receptors were obtained from an adult in good health. Each CDR3 is given with its conserved first and last residue. The order of the fields is V gene, D gene, clone size, J gene, CDR3 protein, CDR3 DNA. A D gene is named only where the DNA matches it firmly. Size is stated for part of the rows, as once, few or many counts, or as a class when the clone is expanded.

TRBV6-2/TRBV6-3	NA	few	TRBJ2-3	CASSRAHRAATDTQYF	TGTGCCAGCAGCAGGGCTCACAGGGCAGCCACAGATACGCAGTATTTT
TRBV3-1/TRBV3-2	TRBD1	NA	TRBJ1-5	CASSAGQGRRGNQPQHF	TGTGCCAGCAGCGCGGGACAGGGGAGGAGAGGCAATCAGCCCCAGCATTTT
TRBV5-4	NA	few	TRBJ1-1	CASSLPAMLNTEAFF	TGTGCCAGCAGCTTGCCCGCCATGTTAAACACTGAAGCTTTCTTT
TRBV6-6	NA	NA	TRBJ2-7	CASSRGGASYEQYF	TGTGCCAGCAGCCGCGGAGGGGCCTCCTACGAGCAGTACTTC
TRBV6-1	NA	NA	TRBJ2-4	CASSELGLAKNIQYF	TGTGCCAGCAGTGAGTTGGGGTTAGCCAAAAACATTCAGTACTTC
TRBV6-2/TRBV6-3	NA	once	TRBJ2-3	CASSYSILSGDTQYF	TGTGCCAGCAGTTACTCGATTTTATCGGGAGATACGCAGTATTTT
TRBV25-1	NA	NA	TRBJ1-5	CASSESYGGHNQPQHF	TGTGCCAGCAGTGAATCCTACGGTGGCCACAATCAGCCCCAGCATTTT
TRBV4-3	TRBD2	NA	TRBJ2-3	CASSQATSGAADTQYF	TGCGCCAGCAGCCAAGCGACTAGCGGGGCCGCAGATACGCAGTATTTT
TRBV2	NA	NA	TRBJ1-5	CASSDQGHQPQHF	TGTGCCAGCAGTGACCAAGGCCATCAGCCCCAGCATTTT
TRBV28	NA	NA	TRBJ1-3	CASSFVSETGNTIYF	TGTGCCAGCAGTTTTGTCAGCGAGACTGGAAACACCATATATTTT
TRBV5-8	NA	NA	TRBJ1-4	CASSLVKAGVFF	TGTGCCAGCAGCTTGGTAAAGGCAGGAGTGTTTTTT
TRBV24-1	TRBD1	NA	TRBJ2-3	CATSDSDRGASTQYF	TGTGCCACCAGTGATTCCGACAGGGGAGCGAGCACGCAGTATTTT
TRBV28	NA	few	TRBJ1-5	CASSILRVRNQPQHF	TGTGCCAGCAGCATTCTCAGGGTCAGGAATCAGCCCCAGCATTTT
TRBV27	NA	once	TRBJ1-4	CASSLSFSTGEKLFF	TGTGCCAGCAGTTTATCGTTCAGTACGGGTGAAAAACTGTTTTTT
TRBV28	NA	NA	TRBJ1-3	CASSFSGNTIYF	TGTGCCAGCAGTTTTTCTGGAAACACCATATATTTT
TRBV3-1/TRBV3-2	NA	NA	TRBJ1-1	CASSRSNTEAFF	TGTGCCAGCAGCCGATCAAACACTGAAGCTTTCTTT
TRBV4-3	NA	once	TRBJ2-5	CASSQEHQETQYF	TGCGCCAGCAGCCAAGAGCACCAAGAGACCCAGTACTTC
TRBV14	TRBD2	NA	TRBJ2-7	CASSLGTSGAYEQYF	TGTGCCAGCAGCCTAGGGACTAGCGGGGCCTACGAGCAGTACTTC
TRBV18	NA	NA	TRBJ2-3	CASSPRGGGTDTQYF	TGTGCCAGCTCACCACGAGGAGGGGGCACAGATACGCAGTATTTT
TRBV24-1	TRBD1	NA	TRBJ2-2	CATLGTGEEQLFF	TGTGCCACCTTGGGGACAGGGGAGGAACAGCTGTTTTTT
TRBV7-9	NA	NA	TRBJ1-2	CASSLDVTDGYTF	TGTGCCAGCAGCTTAGATGTTACGGATGGCTACACCTTC
TRBV28	NA	NA	TRBJ2-6	CASSLFSGSGANVLTF	TGTGCCAGCAGTTTGTTCTCAGGGTCTGGGGCCAACGTCCTGACTTTC